This passage covers 2 T cell receptor beta chains from one sample sequenced in a study of TIL therapy for anti-PD-1-resistant metastatic lung cancer. This was the immunoSEQ v3 assay. The repertoire was sequenced with immunoSEQ multiplex PCR; TCRdb's copy has only in-frame clones and lacks some. The sample shows tens of thousands of clones, 80% to 90% of them seen only once. The time point was: pre-treatment sample, taken before nivolumab and TIL therapy. This sample comprised blood, obtained at baseline. Receptors were obtained from a person aged 25-79 years with non-small cell lung cancer.

This chain links TRBV5-8 with TRBJ2-7; no reliable D call. The germline gives CDR1 SGHTS, CDR2 YDEGEE. CDR3 length: 13 residues. V lost 3 bases and J 4 bases, leaving 11 bases between the germline ends. CDR3 bases: TGTGCCAGCAGCTCCCTATACGCTTACGAGCAGTACTTC. It yields the protein CASSSLYAYEQYF.

This clone appeared a single time. V usage is TRBV18 and J usage is TRBJ1-3, with D tentatively TRBD1 (5 bases). This CDR3 contains 17 residues. From germline, CDR1 is KGHSH and CDR2 LQKENI. V was trimmed by 6 bases and J by 0 bases, leaving 18 bases between them. The CDR3 loop is CASSLSTGTNSGNTIYF. For the CDR3, the DNA is TGTGCCAGCTCCCTTTCCACAGGAACCAACTCTGGAAACACCATATATTTT.